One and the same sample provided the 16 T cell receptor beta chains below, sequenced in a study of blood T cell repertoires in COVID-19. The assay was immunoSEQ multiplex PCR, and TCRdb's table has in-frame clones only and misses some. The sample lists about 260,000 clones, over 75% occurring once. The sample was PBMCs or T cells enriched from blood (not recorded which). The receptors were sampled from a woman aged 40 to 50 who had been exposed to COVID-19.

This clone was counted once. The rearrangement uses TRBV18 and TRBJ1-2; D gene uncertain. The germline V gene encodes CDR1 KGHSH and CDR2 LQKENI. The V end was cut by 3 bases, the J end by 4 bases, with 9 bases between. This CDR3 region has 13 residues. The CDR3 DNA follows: TGTGCCAGCTCACCTACCGACACCTATGGCTACACCTTC. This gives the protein CASSPTDTYGYTF. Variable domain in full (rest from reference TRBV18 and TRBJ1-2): NAGVMQNPRHLVRRRGQEARLRCSPMKGHSHVYWYRQLPEEGLKFMVYLQKENIIDESGMPKERFSAEFPKEGPSILRIQQVVRGDSAAYFCASSPTDTYGYTFGSGTRLTVV.

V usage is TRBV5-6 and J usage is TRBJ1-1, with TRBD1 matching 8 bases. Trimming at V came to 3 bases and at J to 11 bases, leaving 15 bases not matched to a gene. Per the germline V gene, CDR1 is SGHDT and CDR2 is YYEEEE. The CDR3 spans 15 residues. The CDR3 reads CASSSAVRGRSVAFF. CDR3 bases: TGTGCCAGCAGCTCGGCCGTCAGGGGGCGGTCTGTTGCTTTCTTT.

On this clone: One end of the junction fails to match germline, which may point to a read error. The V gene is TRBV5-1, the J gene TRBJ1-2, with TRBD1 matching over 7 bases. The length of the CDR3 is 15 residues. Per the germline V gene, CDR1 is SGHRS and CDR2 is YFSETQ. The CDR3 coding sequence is TGTGCCAGCAGCCGAGATAAACAGGGGAACTATGGCTACACCTTC. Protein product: CASSRDKQGNYGYTF.

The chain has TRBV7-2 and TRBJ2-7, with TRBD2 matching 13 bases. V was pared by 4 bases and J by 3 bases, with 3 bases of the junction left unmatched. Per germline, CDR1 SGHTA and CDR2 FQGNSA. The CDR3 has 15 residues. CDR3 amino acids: CASSWTSGGIYEQYF. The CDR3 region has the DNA TGTGCCAGCAGCTGGACTAGCGGGGGCATCTACGAGCAGTACTTC. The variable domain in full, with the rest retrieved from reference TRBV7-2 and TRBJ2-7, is GAGVSQSPSNKVTEKGKDVELRCDPISGHTALYWYRQSLGQGLEFLIYFQGNSAPDKSGLPSDRFSAERTGGSVSTLTIQRTQQEDSAVYLCASSWTSGGIYEQYFGPGTRLTVT.

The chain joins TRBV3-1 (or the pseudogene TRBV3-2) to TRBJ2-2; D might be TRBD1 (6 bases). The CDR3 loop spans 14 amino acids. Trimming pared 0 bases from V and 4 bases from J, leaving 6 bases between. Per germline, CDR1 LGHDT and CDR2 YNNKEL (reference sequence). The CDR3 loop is CASSQEGGTGELFF. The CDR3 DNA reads TGTGCCAGCAGCCAAGAAGGGGGCACCGGGGAGCTGTTTTTT.

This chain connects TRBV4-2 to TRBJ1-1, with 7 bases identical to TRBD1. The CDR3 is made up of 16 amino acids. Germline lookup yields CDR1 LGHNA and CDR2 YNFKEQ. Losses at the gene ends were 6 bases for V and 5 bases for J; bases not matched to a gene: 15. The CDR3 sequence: CASRIRQGVSVTEAFF. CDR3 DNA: TGTGCCAGCAGAATCAGACAGGGTGTTTCAGTTACTGAAGCTTTCTTT.

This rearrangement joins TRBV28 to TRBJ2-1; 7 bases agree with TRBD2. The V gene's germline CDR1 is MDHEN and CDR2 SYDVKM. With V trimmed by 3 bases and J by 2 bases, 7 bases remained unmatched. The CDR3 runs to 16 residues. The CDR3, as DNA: TGTGCCAGCAGTTTCGGGTGGCTAGCGGCCTACAATGAGCAGTTCTTC. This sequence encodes CASSFGWLAAYNEQFF.

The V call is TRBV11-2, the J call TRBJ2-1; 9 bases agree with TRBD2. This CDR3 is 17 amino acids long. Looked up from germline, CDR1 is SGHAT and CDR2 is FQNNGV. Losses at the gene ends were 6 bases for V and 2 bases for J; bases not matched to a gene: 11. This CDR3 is CASSRFPGLAPYNEQFF. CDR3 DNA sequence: TGTGCCAGCAGTCGTTTCCCGGGACTAGCCCCCTACAATGAGCAGTTCTTC.

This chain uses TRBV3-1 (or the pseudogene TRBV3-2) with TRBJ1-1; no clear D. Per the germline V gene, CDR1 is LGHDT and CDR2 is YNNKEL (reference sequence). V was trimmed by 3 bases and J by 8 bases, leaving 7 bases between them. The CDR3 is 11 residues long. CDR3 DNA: TGTGCCAGCAGCCAGGCGGAGGAAGCTTTCTTT. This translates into CASSQAEEAFF.

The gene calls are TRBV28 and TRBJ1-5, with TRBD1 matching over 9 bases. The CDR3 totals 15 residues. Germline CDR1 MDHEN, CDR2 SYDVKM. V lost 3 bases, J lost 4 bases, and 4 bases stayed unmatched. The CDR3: CASSLWGQGNQPQHF. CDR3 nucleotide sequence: TGTGCCAGCAGTTTGTGGGGACAGGGTAATCAGCCCCAGCATTTT.

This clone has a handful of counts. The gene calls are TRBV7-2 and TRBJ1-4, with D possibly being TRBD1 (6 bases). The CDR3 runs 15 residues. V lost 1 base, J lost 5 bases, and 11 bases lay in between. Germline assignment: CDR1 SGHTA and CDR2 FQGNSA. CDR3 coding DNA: TGTGCCAGCAGCTTAGTAGGGGGAGGGAATGAAAAACTGTTTTTT. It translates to CASSLVGGGNEKLFF. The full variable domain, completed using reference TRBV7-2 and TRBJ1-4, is GAGVSQSPSNKVTEKGKDVELRCDPISGHTALYWYRQSLGQGLEFLIYFQGNSAPDKSGLPSDRFSAERTGGSVSTLTIQRTQQEDSAVYLCASSLVGGGNEKLFFGSGTQLSVL.

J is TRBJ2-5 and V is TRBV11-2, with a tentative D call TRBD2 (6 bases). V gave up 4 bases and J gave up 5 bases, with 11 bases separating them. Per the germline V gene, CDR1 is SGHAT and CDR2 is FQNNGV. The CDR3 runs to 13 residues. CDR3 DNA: TGTGCCAGCAGCTCGGGACTGGGGGAGACCCAGTACTTC. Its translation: CASSSGLGETQYF.

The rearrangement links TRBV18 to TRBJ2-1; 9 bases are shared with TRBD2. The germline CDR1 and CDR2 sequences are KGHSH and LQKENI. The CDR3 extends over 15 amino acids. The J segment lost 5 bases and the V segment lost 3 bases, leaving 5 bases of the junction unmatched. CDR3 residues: CASSPLAGIHNEQFF. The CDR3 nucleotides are TGTGCCAGCTCACCGCTAGCGGGGATCCACAATGAGCAGTTCTTC.

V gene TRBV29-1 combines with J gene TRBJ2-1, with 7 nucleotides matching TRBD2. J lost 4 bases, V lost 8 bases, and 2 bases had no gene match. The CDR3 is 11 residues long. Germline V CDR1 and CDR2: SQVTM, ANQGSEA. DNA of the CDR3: TGCAGCTGGGAGGGATACAATGAGCAGTTCTTC. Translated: CSWEGYNEQFF.

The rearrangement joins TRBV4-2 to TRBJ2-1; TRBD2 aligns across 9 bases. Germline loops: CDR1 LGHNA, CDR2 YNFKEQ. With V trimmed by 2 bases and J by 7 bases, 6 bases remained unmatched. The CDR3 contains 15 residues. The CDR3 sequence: CASSQPSGAGNEQFF. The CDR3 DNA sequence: TGTGCCAGCAGCCAACCTAGCGGGGCGGGGAATGAGCAGTTCTTC.

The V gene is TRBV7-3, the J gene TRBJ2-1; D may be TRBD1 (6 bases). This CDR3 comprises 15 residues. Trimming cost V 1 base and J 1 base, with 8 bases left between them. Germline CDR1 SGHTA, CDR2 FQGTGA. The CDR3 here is CASSLNRVSYNEQFF. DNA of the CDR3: TGTGCCAGCAGCTTAAACAGGGTATCCTACAATGAGCAGTTCTTC.